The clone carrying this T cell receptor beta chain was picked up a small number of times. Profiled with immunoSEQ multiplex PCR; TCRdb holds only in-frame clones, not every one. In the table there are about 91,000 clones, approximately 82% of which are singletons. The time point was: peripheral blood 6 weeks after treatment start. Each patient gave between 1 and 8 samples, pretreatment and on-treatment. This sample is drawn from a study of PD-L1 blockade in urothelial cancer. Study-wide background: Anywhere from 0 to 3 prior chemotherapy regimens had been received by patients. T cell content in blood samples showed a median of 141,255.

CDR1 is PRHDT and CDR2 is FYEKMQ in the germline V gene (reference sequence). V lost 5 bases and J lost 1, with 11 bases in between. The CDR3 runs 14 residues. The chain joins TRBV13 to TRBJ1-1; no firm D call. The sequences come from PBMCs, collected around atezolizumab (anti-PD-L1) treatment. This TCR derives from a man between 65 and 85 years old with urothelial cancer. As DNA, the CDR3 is TGTGCCAGCAGCATAGAAAGAGGGAACACTGAAGCTTTCTTT. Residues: CASSIERGNTEAFF.